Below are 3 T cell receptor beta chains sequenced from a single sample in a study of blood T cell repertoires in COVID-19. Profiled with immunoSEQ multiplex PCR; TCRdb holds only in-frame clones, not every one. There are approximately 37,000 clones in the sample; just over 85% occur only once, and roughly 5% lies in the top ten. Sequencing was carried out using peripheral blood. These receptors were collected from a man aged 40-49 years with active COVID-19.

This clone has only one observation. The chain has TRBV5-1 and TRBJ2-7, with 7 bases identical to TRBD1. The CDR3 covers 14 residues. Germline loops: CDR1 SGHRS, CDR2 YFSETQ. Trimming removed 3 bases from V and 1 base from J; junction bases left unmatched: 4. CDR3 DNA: TGCGCCAGCAGCTCGACAGGGCCTTCCTACGAGCAGTACTTC. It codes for CASSSTGPSYEQYF.

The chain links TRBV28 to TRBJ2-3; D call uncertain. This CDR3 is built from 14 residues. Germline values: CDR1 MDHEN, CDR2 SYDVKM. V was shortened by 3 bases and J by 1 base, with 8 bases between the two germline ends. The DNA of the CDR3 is TGTGCCAGCAGTTTCCTCCGGGGCACAGATACGCAGTATTTT. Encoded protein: CASSFLRGTDTQYF.

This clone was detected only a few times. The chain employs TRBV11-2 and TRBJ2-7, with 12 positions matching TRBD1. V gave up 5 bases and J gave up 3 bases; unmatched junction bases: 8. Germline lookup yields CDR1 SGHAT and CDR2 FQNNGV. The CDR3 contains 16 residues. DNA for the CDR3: TGTGCCAGCAGCCCCACTGGGGACAGGGGGCTCTACGAGCAGTACTTC. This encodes CASSPTGDRGLYEQYF.